A single T cell receptor beta chain is shown here with its context. Its antigen is as yet unknown. The sample belongs to a study of T cell responses to AZD1222 COVID-19 vaccine. Study results and caveats: At 160-218 and 743-854, vaccine-associated CD4 TCRs were dominant, and they spanned spike. Repertoire sampling occurred only after the peak T cell response. Clonal diversity was possibly underestimated, and white British individuals and females predominated among donors.

Germline CDR1 and CDR2: ENHRY and SYGVKD. The CDR3 loop spans 20 amino acids. The ends were cut back, 0 bases at V and 2 bases at J, with 23 bases in the middle. Clones were read by immunoSEQ multiplex PCR, and TCRdb kept only the in-frame ones, dropping some. Here the sample spans 90,000 to 150,000 clones, around 90% being singletons. The source of this sequence is an adult in good health. This sample comprised peripheral blood, obtained on day 0 of AZD1222 vaccination. The chain links TRBV10-3 to TRBJ1-3; D call uncertain. In nucleotides, the CDR3 is TGTGCCATCAGTGAGTCGAGTCCCACGGGGTTAGGTAGAACTGGAAACACCATATATTTT. Translating it yields CAISESSPTGLGRTGNTIYF.